This paragraph reports one TCR beta chain. Its antigen is still unknown. Other DNA sequences from this sample encode an identical CDR3 as well. Chemo-refractory metastatic non-small-cell lung cancer patients underwent focal radiation alongside CTLA-4 blockade with ipilimumab. Profiled with immunoSEQ multiplex PCR; TCRdb holds only in-frame clones, not every one. The repertoire holds 65,000 to 95,000 clones, with roughly 86% as singletons. The CDR3 is 12 amino acids. The germline V gene has CDR1 SEHNR and CDR2 FQNEAQ (reference sequence). Trimming shortened V by 4 bases and J by 5 bases, and 5 bases separated the two germline ends. This entry comes from a study of radiotherapy plus CTLA-4 blockade in lung cancer. Study-wide context: Across the patients, objective responses occurred in about 19%, and disease control in under 40%.

General observations from the study: Blood saw expansion of tumor-derived TCR clones after radiotherapy plus ipilimumab. Early clone dynamics of blood T cells, plus interferon-beta, reportedly predicted response best.

The specimen was peripheral blood, collected from a patient treated with radiotherapy plus ipilimumab. The genes are TRBV7-9 and TRBJ1-4; unclear D gene. The sequence came from a human donor with non-small cell lung cancer who had stable disease on radiotherapy plus ipilimumab. DNA of the CDR3: TGTGCCAGCAGCTCCCTCAATGAAAAACTGTTTTTT. This sequence encodes CASSSLNEKLFF.